The source of this T cell receptor beta chain is a study of blood T cells in healthy people across ages. The study, taken as a whole, reports: Those diversity estimates obtained from one million T cells were thought to be underestimates.

A second about 6 to 11 cycle PCR used barcoded and J-beta primers. From the 5' RACE reads, TCRdb called clonotypes with MiXCR, one entry per CDR3 protein. This table has hundreds of thousands of distinct CDR3 sequences, roughly 30% appearing once. The CDR3 length is 13 residues. Trimming removed 6 bases at V and 8 bases at J, with 13 bases between. Germline values: CDR1 SEHNR, CDR2 FQNEAQ (reference sequence). This clonotype came up many times. Its antigen is still unknown. The clonotype originates from a woman aged 80 or older in good health. Sequences were obtained from blood. V and J are TRBV7-9 and TRBJ1-4; D is perhaps TRBD1 (5 bases). CDR3 loop: CASSQGNKEKLFF. In nucleotides, the CDR3 is TGTGCCAGCAGTCAGGGCAATAAGGAAAAACTGTTTTTT.